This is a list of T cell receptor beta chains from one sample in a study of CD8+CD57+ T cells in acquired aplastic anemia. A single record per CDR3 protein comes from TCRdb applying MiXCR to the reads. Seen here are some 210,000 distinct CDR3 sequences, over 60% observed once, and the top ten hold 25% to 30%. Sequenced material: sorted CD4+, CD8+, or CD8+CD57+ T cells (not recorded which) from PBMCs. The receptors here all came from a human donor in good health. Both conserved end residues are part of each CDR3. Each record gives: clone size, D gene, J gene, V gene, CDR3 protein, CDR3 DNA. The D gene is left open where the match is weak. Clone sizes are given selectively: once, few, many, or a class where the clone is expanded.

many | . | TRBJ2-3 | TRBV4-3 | CASSPSLGLEVDTQYF | TGCGCCAGCAGCCCCTCTCTAGGGCTGGAGGTAGATACGCAGTATTTT
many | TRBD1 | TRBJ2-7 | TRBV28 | CASSYGTGAYEQYF | TGTGCCAGCAGTTACGGGACAGGGGCCTACGAGCAGTACTTC
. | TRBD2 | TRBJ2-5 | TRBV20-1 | CSAPGLAGGETQYF | TGCAGTGCCCCGGGACTAGCGGGGGGGGAGACCCAGTACTTC
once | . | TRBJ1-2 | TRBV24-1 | CATSGSTENYGYTF | TGTGCCACCAGTGGATCGACGGAGAACTATGGCTACACCTTC
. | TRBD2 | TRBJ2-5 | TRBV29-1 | CSVEREGVTAQYF | TGCAGCGTTGAAAGGGAGGGCGTAACGGCCCAGTACTTC
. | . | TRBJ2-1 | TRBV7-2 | CASSLRVSRRLPIFYNEQFF | TGTGCCAGCAGCTTAAGGGTTAGCCGACGACTCCCAATCTTCTACAATGAGCAGTTCTTC
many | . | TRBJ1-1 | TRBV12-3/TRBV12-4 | CASSKTEMNTEAFF | TGTGCCAGCAGCAAGACAGAGATGAACACTGAAGCTTTCTTT
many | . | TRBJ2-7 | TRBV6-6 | CASSYGTDEYEQYF | TGTGCCAGCAGTTACGGGACGGATGAATACGAGCAGTACTTC
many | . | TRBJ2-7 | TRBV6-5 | CASSYQSSPFYEQYF | TGTGCCAGCAGTTATCAGTCTAGCCCGTTCTACGAGCAGTACTTC
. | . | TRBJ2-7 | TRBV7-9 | CASSFGQDGRLEYEQYF | TGTGCCAGCAGCTTCGGGCAGGACGGCAGGTTGGAATACGAGCAGTACTTC
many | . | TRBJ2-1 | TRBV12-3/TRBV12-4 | CASSLVGDEQFF | TGTGCCAGCAGTTTAGTGGGGGATGAGCAGTTCTTC
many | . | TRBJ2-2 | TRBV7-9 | CASSFPGTENTGELFF | TGTGCCAGCAGCTTCCCGGGGACGGAGAACACCGGGGAGCTGTTTTTT
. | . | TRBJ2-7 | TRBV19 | CASSIGETAYEQYF | TGTGCCAGTAGTATAGGGGAGACAGCCTACGAGCAGTACTTC
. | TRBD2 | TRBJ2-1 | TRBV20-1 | CSAKRTSGGNEQFF | TGCAGTGCTAAACGGACTAGCGGGGGGAATGAGCAGTTCTTC
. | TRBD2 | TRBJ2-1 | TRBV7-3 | CASSVGTSGVRAPEQFF | TGTGCCAGCAGCGTTGGGACTAGCGGGGTACGGGCCCCCGAGCAGTTCTTT
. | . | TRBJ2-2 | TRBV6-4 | CASRGGRESLNTGELFF | TGTGCCAGCAGGGGGGGGCGGGAGAGCCTAAACACCGGGGAGCTGTTTTTT
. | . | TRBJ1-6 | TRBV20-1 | CSASEGEGSPLHF | TGCAGTGCTAGCGAAGGGGAGGGTTCACCCCTCCACTTT
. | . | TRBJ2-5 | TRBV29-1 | CSVEESWRQYF | TGCAGCGTTGAAGAGTCCTGGCGCCAGTACTTC
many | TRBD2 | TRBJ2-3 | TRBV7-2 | CASSPNGRGGSDTQYF | TGTGCCAGCAGCCCGAACGGGCGGGGGGGCTCAGATACGCAGTATTTT
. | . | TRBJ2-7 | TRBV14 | CASSDGPSYEQYF | TGTGCCAGCAGTGACGGTCCCTCCTACGAGCAGTACTTC
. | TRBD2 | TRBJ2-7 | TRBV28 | CASSWTGGGASEQYF | TGTGCCAGCAGTTGGACAGGCGGGGGGGCCTCCGAGCAGTACTTC
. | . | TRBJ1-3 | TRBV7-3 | CASSLGPGLSGNTIYF | TGTGCCAGCAGCTTAGGACCGGGACTCAGTGGAAACACCATATATTTT
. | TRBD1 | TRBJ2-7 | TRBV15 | CATSRAGQAYEQYF | TGTGCCACCAGCAGAGCGGGACAGGCCTACGAGCAGTACTTC
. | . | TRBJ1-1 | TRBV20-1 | CSARGIGLSVGGLNTEAFF | TGCAGTGCTAGGGGAATTGGTTTGTCGGTTGGGGGGCTGAACACTGAAGCTTTCTTT
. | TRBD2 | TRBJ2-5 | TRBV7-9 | CASSTISGREETQYF | TGTGCCAGCAGCACCATTAGCGGGAGAGAAGAGACCCAGTACTTC
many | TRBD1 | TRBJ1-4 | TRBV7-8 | CASSGWGQKLPGVEKLFF | TGTGCCAGCAGCGGGTGGGGACAGAAATTACCGGGGGTAGAAAAACTGTTTTTT
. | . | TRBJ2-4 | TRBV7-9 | CASSPRGPKNIQYF | TGTGCCAGCAGCCCGAGGGGACCCAAAAACATTCAGTACTTC